The 30 T cell receptor beta chains reported below all come from one sample, sequenced in a study of cytomegalovirus exposure and HLA in healthy donors. The study ran its PCR with 60 Vbeta and 13 Jbeta primers. Sequenced by immunoSEQ multiplex PCR; TCRdb stores in-frame clones only, minus some. The sample contains some 180,000 clones, around a tenth of which appear only once. Source material: PBMCs. These receptors were taken from a woman younger than 45 in good health and CMV-seropositive.

There are a few counts of this clone. The V and J genes are TRBV30 and TRBJ1-3; 7 bases align to TRBD1. V was clipped by 7 bases and J by 1 base; unmatched bases: 7. The CDR3 is made up of 14 amino acids. The V gene's germline CDR1 is GTSNPN and CDR2 SVGIG (reference sequence). CDR3 region: CASGQTISGNTIYF. CDR3 bases: TGTGCCTCGGGACAGACCATTTCTGGAAACACCATATATTTT.

This clone showed up just a few times. CDR3 region: CASSFGHLSTEAFF. CDR3 coding DNA: TGTGCCAGCAGTTTCGGACATTTGAGCACTGAAGCTTTCTTT. This chain uses TRBV6-5 with TRBJ1-1; tentative D call: TRBD1 (5 bases). Germline V gene lookup returns CDR1 MNHEY and CDR2 SVGAGI. V was shortened by 4 bases and J by 4 bases, with 13 bases between the two germline ends. CDR3 size: 14 residues.

The chain combines TRBV5-1 with TRBJ2-1, with TRBD2 matching over 9 bases. The length of the CDR3 is 15 residues. Per the germline V gene, CDR1 is SGHRS and CDR2 is YFSETQ. V was clipped by 3 bases and J by 3 bases; unmatched bases: 4. CDR3 region: CASSSSGNVYNEQFF. The CDR3, as DNA: TGCGCCAGCAGCTCTAGCGGGAACGTCTACAATGAGCAGTTCTTC. Based on the CDR3 plus reference TRBV5-1 and TRBJ2-1, the full variable domain is KAGVTQTPRYLIKTRGQQVTLSCSPISGHRSVSWYQQTPGQGLQFLFEYFSETQRNKGNFPGRFSGRQFSNSRSEMNVSTLELGDSALYLCASSSSGNVYNEQFFGPGTRLTVL.

This rearrangement joins TRBV18 to TRBJ2-1; 10 nucleotides agree with TRBD2. V dropped 2 bases and J dropped 3; count of bases not matched to a gene: 7. Per the germline V gene, CDR1 is KGHSH and CDR2 is LQKENI. The CDR3 is made up of 17 amino acids. The DNA of the CDR3 is TGTGCCAGCTCACCAAGCGAAGCGGGAGGGGGCTACAATGAGCAGTTCTTC. Protein sequence: CASSPSEAGGGYNEQFF. The whole variable domain, remainder taken from reference TRBV18 and TRBJ2-1, is NAGVMQNPRHLVRRRGQEARLRCSPMKGHSHVYWYRQLPEEGLKFMVYLQKENIIDESGMPKERFSAEFPKEGPSILRIQQVVRGDSAAYFCASSPSEAGGGYNEQFFGPGTRLTVL.

The chain carries TRBV2 and TRBJ2-1; TRBD2 matches 7 bases. Germline V gene lookup returns CDR1 SNHLY and CDR2 FYNNEI. This CDR3 has 15 amino acids. Trimming took 4 bases from V and 3 from J; bases not matched to a gene: 6. CDR3 sequence reads: CASSAGASGYNEQFF. The CDR3 nucleotides read TGTGCCAGCAGTGCTGGGGCTAGCGGCTACAATGAGCAGTTCTTC.

This clone was seen a few times. This chain links TRBV5-4 with TRBJ2-2, with D unresolved. This CDR3 spans 14 amino acids. V was clipped by 0 bases and J by 3 bases, with 6 bases between them. CDR1 and CDR2 (germline): SGHNT, YYREEE (reference sequence). CDR3 DNA: TGTGCCAGCAGCTTGGGCAGTTACACCGGGGAGCTGTTTTTT. It specifies CASSLGSYTGELFF.

The chain uses TRBV5-1 and TRBJ2-2, with D uncertain. Germline assignment: CDR1 SGHRS and CDR2 YFSETQ. The CDR3 loop spans 16 amino acids. The V and J ends lost 0 bases and 0 bases respectively, with 9 bases between them. CDR3 in amino acids: CASSLGALPNTGELFF. CDR3 nucleotide sequence: TGCGCCAGCAGCTTGGGGGCCCTACCGAACACCGGGGAGCTGTTTTTT.

CDR3: CAWSQSGVFYEQYF. CDR3 DNA sequence: TGTGCCTGGAGTCAGTCGGGAGTCTTCTACGAGCAGTACTTC. The rearrangement links TRBV30 to TRBJ2-7, with D perhaps TRBD2 (6 bases). Germline CDR1 reads GTSNPN; CDR2 reads SVGIG (reference sequence). Trimming removed 2 bases at V and 3 bases at J, with 14 bases between. The CDR3 loop spans 14 amino acids. The full variable domain, completed using reference TRBV30 and TRBJ2-7, is SQTIHQWPATLVQPVGSPLSLECTVEGTSNPNLYWYRQAAGRGLQLLFYSVGIGQISSEVPQNLSASRPQDRQFILSSKKLLLSDSGFYLCAWSQSGVFYEQYFGPGTRLTVT.

This clone was counted a few times. Other DNA sequences in this sample translate to the same CDR3. CDR3 in amino acids: CASSLPGTSGQETQYF. DNA for the CDR3: TGTGCCAGCAGCCTCCCCGGGACTAGCGGCCAAGAGACCCAGTACTTC. The V call is TRBV5-4, the J call TRBJ2-5; TRBD2 matches 11 bases. Germline CDR1 reads SGHNT; CDR2 reads YYREEE (reference sequence). CDR3 length equals 16 residues. Germline trimming cut 4 bases from V and 1 base from J; bases unmatched to any gene: 6.

The J gene is TRBJ1-1, the V gene TRBV5-1; D is uncertain. The CDR3 runs to 14 residues. In germline, CDR1 is SGHRS, CDR2 YFSETQ. V gave up 5 bases and J gave up 1 base, with 12 bases separating them. The CDR3 DNA reads as TGCGCCAGCAGACCCATACAACCGAACACTGAAGCTTTCTTT. As protein: CASRPIQPNTEAFF.

This clone has more than one count but fewer than ten. The chain carries TRBV5-6 and TRBJ2-1; TRBD2 aligns across 7 bases. V dropped 3 bases and J dropped 4; count of bases not matched to a gene: 13. Germline V lookup: CDR1 SGHDT, CDR2 YYEEEE. The CDR3 loop spans 17 amino acids. The CDR3 bases are TGTGCCAGCAGCTCTAGGTGGGACTACCCTCTTTACAATGAGCAGTTCTTC. It yields the protein CASSSRWDYPLYNEQFF.

This chain uses TRBV4-1 with TRBJ1-5; D call uncertain. Germline CDR1 reads MGHRA; CDR2 reads YSYEKL. The CDR3 covers 12 residues. V lost 3 bases, J lost 15 bases, and 15 bases lay in between. This CDR3 reads CASSHGPAVMHF. The CDR3 region has the DNA TGCGCCAGCAGCCATGGTCCCGCGGTAATGCATTTT.

This clone was picked up a small number of times. The CDR3 here is CASRFAGTGRSPLHF. CDR3 DNA: TGCGCCAGCAGGTTTGCTGGGACAGGGCGTTCACCCCTCCACTTT. The chain couples TRBV5-1 to TRBJ1-6, with TRBD1 identical over 9 bases. CDR1 SGHRS and CDR2 YFSETQ come from the germline V gene. This CDR3 spans 15 amino acids. With 5 bases clipped from V and 9 bases from J, the junction kept 9 bases outside the gene matches.

The rearrangement uses TRBV10-3 and TRBJ2-1; TRBD2 aligns across 10 bases. The length of the CDR3 is 16 residues. The V and J ends lost 10 bases and 1 base, in that order; junction bases with no gene match: 10. Germline values: CDR1 ENHRY, CDR2 SYGVKD. The CDR3: CATQREGPSSYNEQFF. CDR3 in DNA: TGTGCCACTCAGCGGGAGGGCCCAAGTTCCTACAATGAGCAGTTCTTC.

The chain carries TRBV4-1 and TRBJ2-3; no clear D gene. The CDR3 contains 13 residues. V was trimmed by 2 bases and J by 1 base, leaving 4 bases between them. CDR1 and CDR2 (germline): MGHRA, YSYEKL. CDR3 coding DNA: TGCGCCAGCAGCCAAAGAGGCACAGATACGCAGTATTTT. Protein sequence: CASSQRGTDTQYF.

This clone was seen a handful of times. For the CDR3, the DNA is TGCAGCGTTGGACAGAATAATAATGGCTACACCTTC. Encoded protein: CSVGQNNNGYTF. V gene TRBV29-1 combines with J gene TRBJ1-2, with TRBD1 as a possible D gene (5 bases). The CDR3 has 12 residues. The germline CDR1 and CDR2 sequences are SQVTM and ANQGSEA. V gave up 4 bases and J gave up 6 bases, with 12 bases separating them. Drawing the rest from reference TRBV29-1 and TRBJ1-2, the complete variable domain is SAVISQKPSRDICQRGTSLTIQCQVDSQVTMMFWYRQQPGQSLTLIATANQGSEATYESGFVIDKFPISRPNLTFSTLTVSNMSPEDSSIYLCSVGQNNNGYTFGSGTRLTVV.

This chain links TRBV5-1 with TRBJ2-7, with TRBD1 as a possible D gene (6 bases). Germline CDR1 and CDR2: SGHRS and YFSETQ. V lost 7 bases and J lost 1, with 12 bases in between. The CDR3 has 13 amino acids. The CDR3 here is CASAKQGSYEQYF. The CDR3 nucleotides are TGCGCCAGCGCCAAACAGGGATCCTACGAGCAGTACTTC.

There are a few counts of this clone. V usage is TRBV4-2 and J usage is TRBJ1-1, with D perhaps matching TRBD1 (6 bases). The CDR3 is made up of 15 amino acids. V was clipped by 10 bases and J by 4 bases, with 22 bases between them. Germline V gene sequence: CDR1 LGHNA, CDR2 YNFKEQ. This CDR3 reads CATDYGGAKGTEAFF. In DNA form, the CDR3 reads TGTGCCACCGATTACGGGGGGGCGAAGGGCACTGAAGCTTTCTTT.

This clone has more than one count but fewer than ten. The chain employs TRBV4-2 and TRBJ1-1; the match to TRBD1 covers 9 bases. This CDR3 has 16 residues. The germline CDR1 and CDR2 sequences are LGHNA and YNFKEQ. Trimming removed 3 bases from V and 5 bases from J; junction bases left unmatched: 10. The CDR3 loop is CASSHPGTGSSTEAFF. The CDR3 DNA is TGTGCCAGCAGCCACCCAGGGACAGGGAGTAGTACTGAAGCTTTCTTT.

The chain recombines TRBV6-6 with TRBJ1-3; perhaps TRBD1 as D (5 bases). Trimming shortened V by 7 bases and J by 8 bases, and 15 bases separated the two germline ends. The CDR3 has 13 residues. CDR1 is MNHNY, CDR2 SVGAGI, per germline (reference sequence). The CDR3 loop reads CASTDVLGDTIYF. CDR3 nucleotide sequence: TGTGCCAGCACGGACGTTCTAGGGGACACCATATATTTT.

This clone showed up just a few times. The genes are TRBV6-1 and TRBJ1-1, with TRBD1 as a possible D gene (5 bases). Germline-derived CDR1 and CDR2 are MNHNS and SASEGT. The CDR3 is 15 amino acids. The germline V and J ends were trimmed by 6 bases and 1 base, with 15 bases remaining between them. CDR3 bases: TGTGCCAGCAGGCTATCCGGGACTACGAACACTGAAGCTTTCTTT. Translated, it gives CASRLSGTTNTEAFF.

The V and J genes are TRBV29-1 and TRBJ2-7; D may be TRBD1 (6 bases). The CDR3 loop spans 12 amino acids. Germline V gene data show CDR1 as SQVTM and CDR2 as ANQGSEA. Trimming shortened V by 5 bases and J by 3 bases, and 11 bases separated the two germline ends. CDR3 amino acids: CSVRGSNYEQYF. The CDR3, as DNA: TGCAGCGTTAGGGGGAGTAACTACGAGCAGTACTTC.

This chain joins TRBV10-3 and TRBJ2-7; 8 bases map to TRBD2. V dropped 5 bases and J dropped 0; count of bases not matched to a gene: 0. This CDR3 has 13 residues. Germline V gives CDR1 ENHRY, CDR2 SYGVKD. CDR3 nucleotides: TGTGCCATCAGTAGCGGGAGCTCCTACGAGCAGTACTTC. Amino acid sequence: CAISSGSSYEQYF.

This clone appeared a few times. This chain uses TRBV6-1 with TRBJ1-5; 7 positions match TRBD1. CDR3 length equals 13 residues. In germline, CDR1 is MNHNS, CDR2 SASEGT. Germline trimming cut 10 bases from V and 0 bases from J; bases unmatched to any gene: 3. The CDR3 sequence: CATGGASNQPQHF. In DNA form, the CDR3 reads TGTGCCACAGGGGGAGCTAGCAATCAGCCCCAGCATTTT.

This rearrangement joins TRBV5-1 to TRBJ2-3; 9 bases map to TRBD2. CDR1 and CDR2 (germline): SGHRS, YFSETQ. The CDR3 runs to 15 residues. V shed 7 bases, J shed 3 bases, and the junction held 9 bases outside the gene matches. Written as DNA, the CDR3 is TGCGCCAGCTCACCAGTGGCGGGAGGGACAGATACGCAGTATTTT. Its translation is CASSPVAGGTDTQYF.

This clone was counted only a few times. The CDR3 is CSVEDWTSGRAGTGEQFF. Written as DNA, the CDR3 is TGCAGCGTTGAAGACTGGACTAGCGGGAGAGCCGGGACGGGTGAGCAGTTCTTC. This chain connects TRBV29-1 to TRBJ2-1, with 13 bases fitting TRBD2. This CDR3 is built from 18 residues. The junction had 14 bases not matched to a gene; V was cut back by 0 bases and J by 9 bases. CDR1 is SQVTM, CDR2 ANQGSEA, per germline.

This clone was counted only a few times. The chain recombines TRBV5-6 with TRBJ2-7; no firm D call. Between the trimmed V and J ends, which lost 2 bases and 1 base, there was a span of 10 bases. This CDR3 spans 14 amino acids. The germline CDR1 and CDR2 sequences are SGHDT and YYEEEE. Here the CDR3 reads CASSFPSESYEQYF. The CDR3 bases are TGTGCCAGCAGCTTTCCATCCGAGTCCTACGAGCAGTACTTC. The full variable domain, its missing parts supplied by reference TRBV5-6 and TRBJ2-7, is DAGVTQSPTHLIKTRGQQVTLRCSPKSGHDTVSWYQQALGQGPQFIFQYYEEEERQRGNFPDRFSGHQFPNYSSELNVNALLLGDSALYLCASSFPSESYEQYFGPGTRLTVT.

The chain carries TRBV30 and TRBJ1-5; no definite D call. This CDR3 comprises 13 residues. The V gene's germline CDR1 is GTSNPN and CDR2 SVGIG (reference sequence). V was pared by 4 bases and J by 3 bases, with 10 bases between. CDR3 residues: CAWNEVPNQPQHF. CDR3 bases: TGTGCCTGGAATGAGGTCCCCAATCAGCCCCAGCATTTT. The full variable domain, with the rest looked up from reference TRBV30 and TRBJ1-5, is SQTIHQWPATLVQPVGSPLSLECTVEGTSNPNLYWYRQAAGRGLQLLFYSVGIGQISSEVPQNLSASRPQDRQFILSSKKLLLSDSGFYLCAWNEVPNQPQHFGDGTRLSIL.

This clone was seen a handful of times. This sequence joins TRBV27 and TRBJ2-2; 9 nucleotides agree with TRBD2. From germline, CDR1 is MNHEY and CDR2 SMNVEV (reference sequence). The CDR3 extends over 17 amino acids. Unmatched junction bases numbered 7, after V lost 4 bases and J lost 1 base. The CDR3, as DNA: TGTGCCAGCAGTTCTAGCGGGATTATAAAGAACACCGGGGAGCTGTTTTTT. Protein: CASSSSGIIKNTGELFF.

There are a few counts of this clone. The V gene is TRBV7-3, the J gene TRBJ1-1, with a tentative D call TRBD1 (6 bases). The CDR3 sequence is 13 residues long. Per the germline V gene, CDR1 is SGHTA and CDR2 is FQGTGA. Trimming pared 1 base from V and 11 bases from J, leaving 14 bases between. CDR3: CASSLRGGGAAFF. In DNA form, the CDR3 reads TGTGCCAGCAGCTTAAGAGGGGGGGGAGCGGCTTTCTTT. The full variable domain, rest sourced from reference TRBV7-3 and TRBJ1-1, is GAGVSQTPSNKVTEKGKYVELRCDPISGHTALYWYRQSLGQGPEFLIYFQGTGAADDSGLPNDRFFAVRPEGSVSTLKIQRTERGDSAVYLCASSLRGGGAAFFGQGTRLTVV.